The rows below give T cell receptor beta chains drawn from one sample of a study of CD4 T cells in relation to SARS-CoV-2 and coronaviruses. Libraries were prepared by immunoSEQ multiplex PCR; TCRdb keeps only in-frame clonotypes and omits some of them. The data hold around 28,000 clones, with about four fifths observed a single time. No antigen is known for these receptors. Sequencing input: memory CD4+ T cells from PBMCs, cultured in vitro. The receptors stem from an adult with COVID-19. CDR3s include the opening cysteine and the closing phenylalanine or tryptophan. D genes are given only for firm matches. Some rows mark clone size as missing; the rest say once, few, many or name a class of expanded clone.

len: 14; j_gene: TRBJ2-2; d_gene: .; v_gene: TRBV2; abundance: .; CDR3nt: TGTGCCAGCAGAAAGGGACAGAACACCGGGGAGCTGTTTTTT; CDR3aa: CASRKGQNTGELFF
len: 14; j_gene: TRBJ2-3; d_gene: .; v_gene: TRBV9; abundance: .; CDR3nt: TGTGCCAGCAGCGTAGGACCATCTCCAGATACGCAGTATTTT; CDR3aa: CASSVGPSPDTQYF
len: 14; j_gene: TRBJ1-5; d_gene: .; v_gene: TRBV28; abundance: .; CDR3nt: TGTGCCAGCAGTTTCCCAGAGTCCTATCAGCCCCAGCATTTT; CDR3aa: CASSFPESYQPQHF
len: 13; j_gene: TRBJ2-1; d_gene: .; v_gene: TRBV7-9; abundance: .; CDR3nt: TGTGCCCTCCACCCCCACTCAGGATATGAGCAGTTCTTC; CDR3aa: CALHPHSGYEQFF
len: 14; j_gene: TRBJ2-2; d_gene: .; v_gene: TRBV28; abundance: .; CDR3nt: TGTGCCAGCAGCGGACCGCCGAACACCGGGGAGCTGTTTTTT; CDR3aa: CASSGPPNTGELFF
len: 15; j_gene: TRBJ2-7; d_gene: .; v_gene: TRBV4-1; abundance: .; CDR3nt: TGCGCCAGCAGCCCCAAGGAGGGTCCCTCCTACGAGCAGTACTTC; CDR3aa: CASSPKEGPSYEQYF
len: 15; j_gene: TRBJ2-7; d_gene: .; v_gene: TRBV6-5; abundance: .; CDR3nt: TGTGCCAGCAGTACCGGCATGGGGACATCATACGAGCAGTACTTC; CDR3aa: CASSTGMGTSYEQYF
len: 16; j_gene: TRBJ2-6; d_gene: .; v_gene: TRBV15; abundance: .; CDR3nt: TGTGCCACCAGCAGTCTAACTTTCTCTGGGGCCAACGTCCTGACTTTC; CDR3aa: CATSSLTFSGANVLTF
len: 15; j_gene: TRBJ2-7; d_gene: TRBD1; v_gene: TRBV6-5; abundance: .; CDR3nt: TGTGCCAGCGGACGTGGGACAGGAGCTTCCTACGAGCAGTACTTC; CDR3aa: CASGRGTGASYEQYF
len: 14; j_gene: TRBJ1-3; d_gene: TRBD1; v_gene: TRBV28; abundance: few; CDR3nt: TGTGCCAGCAGTTTGGGGACAGCTGGAAACACCATATATTTT; CDR3aa: CASSLGTAGNTIYF
len: 15; j_gene: TRBJ2-3; d_gene: TRBD2; v_gene: TRBV5-1; abundance: .; CDR3nt: TGCGCCAGCAGCTTGACTAGCGGGAATTCGGATACGCAGTATTTT; CDR3aa: CASSLTSGNSDTQYF
len: 16; j_gene: TRBJ1-5; d_gene: TRBD1; v_gene: TRBV5-1; abundance: .; CDR3nt: TGCGCCAGCAGCTTGGGGTACAGGGGGTCAAATCAGCCCCAGCATTTT; CDR3aa: CASSLGYRGSNQPQHF
len: 12; j_gene: TRBJ1-2; d_gene: TRBD1; v_gene: TRBV27; abundance: .; CDR3nt: TGTGCCAGCAGTCCCCCCCAGGGGGCTTACACCTTC; CDR3aa: CASSPPQGAYTF
len: 15; j_gene: TRBJ2-7; d_gene: .; v_gene: TRBV6-5; abundance: .; CDR3nt: TGTGCCAGCAGTCCAAGGGAAGGGGTGTTAAGCGAGCAGTACTTC; CDR3aa: CASSPREGVLSEQYF
len: 20; j_gene: TRBJ2-5; d_gene: .; v_gene: TRBV18; abundance: once; CDR3nt: TGTGCCAGCTCAGAAACAGGGACGGCTAGGCGATTGAGGGGGCAAGAGACCCAGTACTTC; CDR3aa: CASSETGTARRLRGQETQYF
len: 16; j_gene: TRBJ2-1; d_gene: TRBD2; v_gene: TRBV10-2; abundance: .; CDR3nt: TGCGCCAGCAGTTTATACGGGACTAGCGGGGCCAATGAGCAGTTCTTC; CDR3aa: CASSLYGTSGANEQFF
len: 14; j_gene: TRBJ2-7; d_gene: .; v_gene: TRBV6-6; abundance: .; CDR3nt: TGTGCCAGCAGTTACGGGGCAGCAACCTACGAGCAGTACTTC; CDR3aa: CASSYGAATYEQYF
len: 11; j_gene: TRBJ2-1; d_gene: .; v_gene: TRBV7-9; abundance: .; CDR3nt: TGTGCCAGCAGCGATTGGACAGAGCAGTTCTTC; CDR3aa: CASSDWTEQFF
len: 15; j_gene: TRBJ2-2; d_gene: .; v_gene: TRBV9; abundance: few; CDR3nt: TGTGCCAGCAGGCCCAAGGCTGCGAACACCGGGGAGCTGTTTTTT; CDR3aa: CASRPKAANTGELFF
len: 15; j_gene: TRBJ2-7; d_gene: .; v_gene: TRBV28; abundance: .; CDR3nt: TGTGCCAGCAGTTTAGGGGGGGCGGGAGTGCGTGAGCAGTACTTC; CDR3aa: CASSLGGAGVREQYF
len: 12; j_gene: TRBJ1-2; d_gene: .; v_gene: TRBV6-5; abundance: .; CDR3nt: TGTGCCACCCAGGAATTTAACTATGGCTACACCTTC; CDR3aa: CATQEFNYGYTF
len: 15; j_gene: TRBJ1-4; d_gene: TRBD1; v_gene: TRBV27; abundance: .; CDR3nt: TGTGCCAGCAGTCCTCAGGGGGCTCGGAGTGAAAAACTGTTTTTT; CDR3aa: CASSPQGARSEKLFF
len: 15; j_gene: TRBJ2-1; d_gene: TRBD2; v_gene: TRBV10-1; abundance: few; CDR3nt: TGCGCCAGCAGTGTAGCGGGAAGGTCCTACAATGAGCAGTTCTTC; CDR3aa: CASSVAGRSYNEQFF
len: 14; j_gene: TRBJ1-2; d_gene: TRBD1; v_gene: TRBV7-9; abundance: .; CDR3nt: TGTGCCAGTAACGACAGGGACCGTGGCTACGGCTACACCTTC; CDR3aa: CASNDRDRGYGYTF
len: 14; j_gene: TRBJ1-5; d_gene: .; v_gene: TRBV10-3; abundance: few; CDR3nt: TGTGCCACGACGACCGACAGGATCAATCAGCCCCAGCATTTT; CDR3aa: CATTTDRINQPQHF
len: 13; j_gene: TRBJ2-7; d_gene: TRBD1; v_gene: TRBV6-6; abundance: .; CDR3nt: TGTGCCAGCAGTGGACAGGGACCCTACGAGCAGTACTTC; CDR3aa: CASSGQGPYEQYF
len: 15; j_gene: TRBJ1-5; d_gene: .; v_gene: TRBV28; abundance: .; CDR3nt: TGTGCCAGCAGTTTAGAGGGGTATAGCAATCAGCCCCAGCATTTT; CDR3aa: CASSLEGYSNQPQHF
len: 11; j_gene: TRBJ2-1; d_gene: .; v_gene: TRBV30; abundance: .; CDR3nt: TGTGCCTGGAGTGTGACGTTAGAGCAGTTCTTC; CDR3aa: CAWSVTLEQFF
len: 15; j_gene: TRBJ1-2; d_gene: .; v_gene: TRBV4-1; abundance: .; CDR3nt: TGCGCCAGCAGCCAAGATCAGATGAAACCCTATGGCTACACCTTC; CDR3aa: CASSQDQMKPYGYTF
len: 14; j_gene: TRBJ2-2; d_gene: .; v_gene: TRBV6-5; abundance: few; CDR3nt: TGTGCCAGCACACGGACCGCGAACACCGGGGAGCTGTTTTTT; CDR3aa: CASTRTANTGELFF
len: 12; j_gene: TRBJ2-3; d_gene: TRBD1; v_gene: TRBV6-5; abundance: once; CDR3nt: TGTGCCAGCGGGACAGGGACGGATACGCAGTATTTT; CDR3aa: CASGTGTDTQYF
len: 16; j_gene: TRBJ2-5; d_gene: TRBD2; v_gene: TRBV3-1/TRBV3-2; abundance: .; CDR3nt: TGTGCCAGCAGCCCGGGGGGGGCCGGGGGCGGAGAGACCCAGTACTTC; CDR3aa: CASSPGGAGGGETQYF
len: 14; j_gene: TRBJ2-7; d_gene: TRBD1; v_gene: TRBV5-1; abundance: .; CDR3nt: TGCGCCAGCAGCTTGGGGACAGGGGGTCTCGAGCAGTACTTC; CDR3aa: CASSLGTGGLEQYF
len: 12; j_gene: TRBJ2-7; d_gene: .; v_gene: TRBV5-3; abundance: .; CDR3nt: TGTGCCAGGCCCTGGGGCTCCTACGAGCAGTACTTC; CDR3aa: CARPWGSYEQYF
len: 13; j_gene: TRBJ2-5; d_gene: .; v_gene: TRBV7-2; abundance: few; CDR3nt: TGTGCCAGCAGCCCCACGGGAGAAGAGACCCAGTACTTC; CDR3aa: CASSPTGEETQYF
len: 14; j_gene: TRBJ2-3; d_gene: .; v_gene: TRBV5-1; abundance: once; CDR3nt: TGCGCCAGCAGCTCCGGGACTAGCACAGATACGCAGTATTTT; CDR3aa: CASSSGTSTDTQYF
len: 15; j_gene: TRBJ1-3; d_gene: .; v_gene: TRBV4-2; abundance: once; CDR3nt: TGTGCCAGCAGCCAAGAGGCTAGGGGGATAAACACCATATATTTT; CDR3aa: CASSQEARGINTIYF
len: 15; j_gene: TRBJ2-3; d_gene: TRBD2; v_gene: TRBV11-2; abundance: .; CDR3nt: TGTGCCAGCAGCCAGGGACTAGCAAGCACAGATACGCAGTATTTT; CDR3aa: CASSQGLASTDTQYF
len: 14; j_gene: TRBJ2-1; d_gene: .; v_gene: TRBV5-1; abundance: .; CDR3nt: TGCGCCAGCAGCTCCGGGAGTTACACTGGTGAGCAGTTCTTC; CDR3aa: CASSSGSYTGEQFF
len: 15; j_gene: TRBJ1-2; d_gene: .; v_gene: TRBV6-5; abundance: .; CDR3nt: TGTGCCAGCAGCACCGGGACCGGAGGGTCTTGGGGCTACACCTTC; CDR3aa: CASSTGTGGSWGYTF
len: 11; j_gene: TRBJ2-7; d_gene: .; v_gene: TRBV7-9; abundance: few; CDR3nt: TGTGCCAGCAGCCAAAGGCTCGAGCAGTACTTC; CDR3aa: CASSQRLEQYF